One and the same sample provided the 20 T cell receptor beta chains below, sequenced in a study of neurological immune-mediated disorders (dated by TCRdb to between 2018 and 2020). Libraries were built with 5' RACE. TCRdb names Illumina HiSeq 2500 as the instrument used. The public reads were quality trimmed at Q25 with fastp and then assembled into clones with MiXCR by TCRdb, keeping productive beta chains. Rows merge per CDR3 protein into single entries with the most common DNA and genes. The table for this sample lists more than 50,000 distinct CDR3 sequences; more than 3% of them were counted only once. The leading ten clones occupy approximately 7.1% of the sample. Sequencing was performed on PBMCs. The receptors shown here come from a woman in her sixties or seventies with multiple sclerosis.

This clonotype was seen at least ten times. The rearrangement joins TRBV5-1 to TRBJ2-5, with D possibly TRBD2 on 6 matching bases. V was shortened by 4 bases and J by 2 bases, with 15 bases between the two germline ends. The germline V gene encodes CDR1 SGHRS and CDR2 YFSETQ. This CDR3 has 15 amino acids. The CDR3 DNA sequence: TGCGCCAGCAGCGTAGCGCGGGGTCAGCAAGAGACCCAGTACTTC. This sequence encodes CASSVARGQQETQYF.

In this sample, this clonotype turned up many times. The J gene is TRBJ2-1, the V gene TRBV15, with TRBD1 matching over 10 bases. CDR3 size: 16 residues. The J segment lost 2 bases and the V segment lost 1 base, leaving 2 bases of the junction unmatched. Germline loops: CDR1 LNHNV, CDR2 YYDKDF (reference sequence). In nucleotides, the CDR3 is TGTGCCACCAGCAGAGTCGGGACAGGGGCCTACAATGAGCAGTTCTTC. Amino acid sequence: CATSRVGTGAYNEQFF. Full variable domain (rest looked up from reference TRBV15 and TRBJ2-1): DAMVIQNPRYQVTQFGKPVTLSCSQTLNHNVMYWYQQKSSQAPKLLFHYYDKDFNNEADTPDNFQSRRPNTSFCFLDIRSPGLGDTAMYLCATSRVGTGAYNEQFFGPGTRLTVL.

This chain links TRBV11-2 with TRBJ2-4; either TRBD1 or TRBD2 may supply D (5 bases each). The germline V gene encodes CDR1 SGHAT and CDR2 FQNNGV. This CDR3 region has 13 residues. Trimming stripped 4 bases from V and 6 bases from J, with 10 bases between. CDR3 sequence: CASSSGTLNIQYF. The CDR3, as DNA: TGTGCCAGCAGCTCCGGGACCCTAAACATTCAGTACTTC. The full variable domain, with the rest looked up from reference TRBV11-2 and TRBJ2-4, is EAGVAQSPRYKIIEKRQSVAFWCNPISGHATLYWYQQILGQGPKLLIQFQNNGVVDDSQLPKDRFSAERLKGVDSTLKIQPAKLEDSAVYLCASSSGTLNIQYFGAGTRLSVL.

Ten or more counts support this clonotype. The CDR3 protein is CASSPRLAGITDTQYF. CDR3 nucleotides: TGTGCCAGCAGTCCGAGACTAGCGGGGATCACAGATACGCAGTATTTT. The chain is built from TRBV12-3 or TRBV12-4 and TRBJ2-3, with TRBD2 identical over 11 bases. The junction had 6 bases not matched to a gene; V was cut back by 5 bases and J by 2 bases. The CDR3 consists of 16 residues.

This clonotype came up many times. This chain connects TRBV7-2 to TRBJ1-2, with 11 bases aligning to TRBD1. V shed 2 bases and J 8 bases; nucleotides not matched to a gene: 7. Germline CDR1 SGHTA, CDR2 FQGNSA. This CDR3 has 15 amino acids. CDR3 amino acids: CASSLFRTGGQGYTF. The CDR3 DNA sequence: TGTGCCAGCAGCTTATTCCGGACAGGGGGCCAAGGCTACACCTTC.

This clonotype was counted at least ten times. The chain employs TRBV20-1 and TRBJ1-2; a weak D match, TRBD1 (6 bases). CDR1 is DFQATT and CDR2 is SNEGSKA in the germline V gene (reference sequence). The CDR3 sequence is 12 residues long. The CDR3 reads CSAPVRDIGYTF. As DNA, the CDR3 is TGCAGCGCGCCTGTCCGGGACATTGGCTACACCTTC.

Concerning this clonotype: This may be a read error, as it is one base from a much larger clone. V and J are TRBV5-1 and TRBJ2-2; either TRBD1 or TRBD2 may supply D (5 bases each). The V gene's germline CDR1 is SGHRS and CDR2 YFSETQ. This CDR3 is built from 15 residues. The CDR3: CASSLGGSHTGALFF. The CDR3 DNA reads TGCGCCAGCAGCTTGGGGGGCAGTCACACCGGGGCGCTGTTTTTT.

In its sample, this clonotype was seen many times. The CDR3 loop reads CASRPGTSGYNEQFF. The CDR3 DNA follows: TGTGCCAGCAGACCCGGGACTAGCGGATACAATGAGCAGTTCTTC. The chain links TRBV28 to TRBJ2-1, with 11 positions matching TRBD2. This CDR3 is built from 15 residues. Per germline, CDR1 MDHEN and CDR2 SYDVKM. V was pared by 6 bases and J by 4 bases, with 5 bases of the junction left unmatched. Full variable domain (rest looked up from reference TRBV28 and TRBJ2-1): DVKVTQSSRYLVKRTGEKVFLECVQDMDHENMFWYRQDPGLGLRLIYFSYDVKMKEKGDIPEGYSVSREKKERFSLILESASTNQTSMYLCASRPGTSGYNEQFFGPGTRLTVL.

Comments on this clonotype: A much larger clone differs from this one at a single base, so this may be a read error. The conserved phenylalanine or tryptophan normally closing the CDR3 is absent here, so this likely arose from a read error. This chain links TRBV5-1 with TRBJ2-5; no firm D call. Germline loops: CDR1 SGHRS, CDR2 YFSETQ. The CDR3 runs 12 residues. V was pared by 4 bases and J by 2 bases, with 6 bases between. CDR3 protein: CASSEPQETQYC. DNA for the CDR3: TGCGCCAGCAGCGAACCTCAAGAGACCCAGTACTGC.

The sample holds many counts of this clonotype. The rearrangement links TRBV11-3 to TRBJ2-1; 8 positions agree with TRBD2. Germline CDR1 SGHNT, CDR2 YENEEA. This CDR3 contains 16 residues. The V segment lost 2 bases and the J segment 0 bases; nucleotides outside the gene matches: 3. The CDR3 region has the DNA TGTGCCAGCAGCTTACGTAGCGGGGTCTCCTACAATGAGCAGTTCTTC. Its protein product is CASSLRSGVSYNEQFF.

At least ten counts were recorded for this clonotype. The germline gene is not matched at one end of the junction; a read error may be the cause. V usage is TRBV20-1 and J usage is TRBJ2-7; possible D gene TRBD2, 7 bases. The CDR3 spans 17 residues. Germline values: CDR1 DFQATT, CDR2 SNEGSKA (reference sequence). CDR3 nucleotide sequence: TGCAGTGCTAGAGAGGGGGGGCCGGGACTCCGCTCCCACGAGCAGTACTTC. The encoded protein is CSAREGGPGLRSHEQYF.

This clonotype was seen many times. The gene calls are TRBV3-1 and TRBJ1-1; perhaps TRBD1 as D (5 bases). CDR1 is LGHDT and CDR2 is YNNKEL in the germline V gene (reference sequence). CDR3 length: 12 amino acids. Between the trimmed V and J ends, which lost 4 bases and 10 bases, there was a span of 13 bases. The CDR3 region is CASSPGEGAAFF. The CDR3 DNA follows: TGTGCCAGCAGCCCCGGTGAAGGGGCAGCTTTCTTT.

This clonotype was counted many times. The chain carries TRBV3-1 and TRBJ2-7; D is ambiguous. The CDR3 length is 14 residues. V shed 2 bases and J shed 1 base, with 9 bases lying between them. Germline V gene lookup returns CDR1 LGHDT and CDR2 YNNKEL (reference sequence). The CDR3 DNA sequence: TGTGCCAGCAGCCAACTAGGACCGTCCTACGAGCAGTACTTC. Translated, it gives CASSQLGPSYEQYF.

This clonotype was recorded at least ten times. The chain recombines TRBV7-3 with TRBJ2-7, with 8 bases matching TRBD1. The CDR3 contains 14 residues. Trimming removed 2 bases from V and 10 bases from J; junction bases left unmatched: 10. Per germline, CDR1 SGHTA and CDR2 FQGTGA. The DNA for the CDR3 is TGTGCCAGCAGCTTAGGAACAGACAGGGGTAGACAGTACTTC. This sequence encodes CASSLGTDRGRQYF.

Many counts were recorded for this clonotype. The chain is built from TRBV10-3 and TRBJ2-7; weak D call: TRBD1 (7 bases). V lost 10 bases to trimming and J lost 2 bases, with 21 bases between them. Germline CDR1 is ENHRY and CDR2 is SYGVKD. The length of the CDR3 is 15 residues. CDR3 loop: CATAGFGTATYEQYF. The CDR3 DNA sequence: TGTGCCACCGCGGGATTCGGGACAGCTACCTACGAGCAGTACTTC.

Many counts were recorded for this clonotype. The chain employs TRBV28 and TRBJ1-5, with 7 bases identical to TRBD1. The CDR3 extends over 15 amino acids. The V segment lost 6 bases and the J segment 4 bases; nucleotides outside the gene matches: 9. From germline, CDR1 is MDHEN and CDR2 SYDVKM. In DNA form, the CDR3 reads TGTGCCAGCAGCCCTCCCGGGACAGCAAATCAGCCCCAGCATTTT. Encoded protein: CASSPPGTANQPQHF.

This clonotype was counted ten times or more. This chain uses TRBV12-3 or TRBV12-4 with TRBJ2-7, with a weak D call TRBD2 (5 bases). The CDR3 contains 13 residues. V was pared by 3 bases and J by 1 base, with 7 bases between. CDR3 DNA: TGTGCCAGCAGTTTCGGGGATTCCTACGAGCAGTACTTC. Its protein is CASSFGDSYEQYF.

At least ten counts were recorded for this clonotype. The chain employs TRBV29-1 and TRBJ2-6, with D perhaps being TRBD1 or TRBD2 (5 bases each). V was pared by 4 bases and J by 4 bases, with 11 bases between. In germline, CDR1 is SQVTM, CDR2 ANQGSEA. There are 14 residues in the CDR3. The CDR3 is CSVAEGRGANVLTF. The CDR3 DNA is TGCAGCGTTGCTGAGGGGCGAGGGGCCAACGTCCTGACTTTC.

This clonotype was found many times. The rearrangement joins TRBV28 to TRBJ1-2; 7 bases are a match to TRBD1. V was clipped by 3 bases and J by 7 bases; unmatched bases: 8. The germline V gene has CDR1 MDHEN and CDR2 SYDVKM. The CDR3 sequence is 14 residues long. In DNA form, the CDR3 reads TGTGCCAGCAGTTTGATAGGGGGCGGACGTGGCTACACCTTC. Amino acid sequence: CASSLIGGGRGYTF.

This clonotype was seen at least ten times. The V call is TRBV20-1, the J call TRBJ1-4, with D hard to call. Germline-derived CDR1 and CDR2 are DFQATT and SNEGSKA (reference sequence). Trimming took 1 base from V and 7 from J, leaving 7 bases between them. This CDR3 spans 12 amino acids. CDR3 DNA: TGCAGTGCTAGAGTTCGGGGTGAAAAACTGTTTTTT. As protein: CSARVRGEKLFF.